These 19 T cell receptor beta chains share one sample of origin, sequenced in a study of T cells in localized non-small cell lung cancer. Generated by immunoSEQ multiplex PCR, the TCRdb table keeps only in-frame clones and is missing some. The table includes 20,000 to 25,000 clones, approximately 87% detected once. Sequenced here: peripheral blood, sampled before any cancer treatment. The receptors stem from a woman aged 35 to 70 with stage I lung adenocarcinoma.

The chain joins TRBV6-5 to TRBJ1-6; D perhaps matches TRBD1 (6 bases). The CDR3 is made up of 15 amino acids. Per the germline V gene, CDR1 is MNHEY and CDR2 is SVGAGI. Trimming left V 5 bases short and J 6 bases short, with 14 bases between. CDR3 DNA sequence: TGTGCCAGCAGTGCCACGACAGGAGCTAATTCACCCCTCCACTTT. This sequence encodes CASSATTGANSPLHF.

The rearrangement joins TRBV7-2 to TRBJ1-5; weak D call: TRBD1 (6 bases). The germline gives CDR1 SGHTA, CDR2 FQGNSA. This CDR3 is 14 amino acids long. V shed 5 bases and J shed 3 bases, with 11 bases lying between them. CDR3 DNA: TGTGCCAGCAGCCCGGACAGCTTCAATCAGCCCCAGCATTTT. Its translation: CASSPDSFNQPQHF.

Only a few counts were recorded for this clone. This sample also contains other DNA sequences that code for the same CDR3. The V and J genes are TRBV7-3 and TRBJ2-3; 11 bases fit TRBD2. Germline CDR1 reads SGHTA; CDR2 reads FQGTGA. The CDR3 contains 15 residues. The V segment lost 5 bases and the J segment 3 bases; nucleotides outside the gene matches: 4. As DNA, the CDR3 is TGTGCCAGCAGCCTGACTAGCGGGGAAACAGATACGCAGTATTTT. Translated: CASSLTSGETDTQYF.

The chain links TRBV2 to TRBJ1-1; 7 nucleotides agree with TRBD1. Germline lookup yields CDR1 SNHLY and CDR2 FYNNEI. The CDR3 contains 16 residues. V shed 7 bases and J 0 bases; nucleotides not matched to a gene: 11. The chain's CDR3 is CASNHLGQHMNTEAFF. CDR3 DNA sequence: TGTGCCAGCAATCATTTGGGACAGCACATGAACACTGAAGCTTTCTTT.

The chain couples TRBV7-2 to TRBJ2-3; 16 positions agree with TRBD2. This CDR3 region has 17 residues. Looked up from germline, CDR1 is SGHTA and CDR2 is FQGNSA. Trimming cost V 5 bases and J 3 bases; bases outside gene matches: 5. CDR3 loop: CASSLGTSGGATDTQYF. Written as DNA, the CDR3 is TGTGCCAGCAGCCTAGGGACTAGCGGGGGGGCTACAGATACGCAGTATTTT.

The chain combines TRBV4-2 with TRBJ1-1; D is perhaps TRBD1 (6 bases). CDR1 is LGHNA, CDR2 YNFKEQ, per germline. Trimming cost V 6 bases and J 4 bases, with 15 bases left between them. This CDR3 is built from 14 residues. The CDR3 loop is CASREGVPGTEAFF. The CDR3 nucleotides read TGTGCCAGCAGGGAGGGGGTACCCGGCACTGAAGCTTTCTTT.

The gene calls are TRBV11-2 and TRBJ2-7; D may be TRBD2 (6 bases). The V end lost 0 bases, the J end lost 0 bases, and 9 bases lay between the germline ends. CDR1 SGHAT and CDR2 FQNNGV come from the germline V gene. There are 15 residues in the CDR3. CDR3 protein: CASSLDGGFSYEQYF. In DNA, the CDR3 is TGTGCCAGCAGCTTAGATGGGGGGTTCTCCTACGAGCAGTACTTC. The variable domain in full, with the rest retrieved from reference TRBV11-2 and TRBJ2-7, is EAGVAQSPRYKIIEKRQSVAFWCNPISGHATLYWYQQILGQGPKLLIQFQNNGVVDDSQLPKDRFSAERLKGVDSTLKIQPAKLEDSAVYLCASSLDGGFSYEQYFGPGTRLTVT.

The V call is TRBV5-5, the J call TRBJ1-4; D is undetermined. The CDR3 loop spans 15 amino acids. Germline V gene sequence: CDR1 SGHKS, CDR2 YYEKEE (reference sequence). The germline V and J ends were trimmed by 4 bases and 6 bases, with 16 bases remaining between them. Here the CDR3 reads CASSIGGDRHEKLFF. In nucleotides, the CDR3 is TGTGCCAGCAGCATTGGCGGTGACCGACATGAAAAACTGTTTTTT.

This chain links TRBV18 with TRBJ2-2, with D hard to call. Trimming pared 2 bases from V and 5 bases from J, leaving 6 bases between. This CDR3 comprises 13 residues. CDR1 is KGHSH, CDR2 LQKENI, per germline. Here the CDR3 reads CASSPTGTGELFF. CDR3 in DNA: TGTGCCAGCTCACCAACGGGTACCGGGGAGCTGTTTTTT.

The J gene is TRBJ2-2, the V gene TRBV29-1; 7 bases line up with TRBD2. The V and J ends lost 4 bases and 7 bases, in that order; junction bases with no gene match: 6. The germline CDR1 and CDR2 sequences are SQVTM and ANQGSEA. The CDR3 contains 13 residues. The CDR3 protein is CSVASGEGGELFF. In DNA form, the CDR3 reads TGCAGCGTTGCGAGCGGGGAAGGCGGGGAGCTGTTTTTT.

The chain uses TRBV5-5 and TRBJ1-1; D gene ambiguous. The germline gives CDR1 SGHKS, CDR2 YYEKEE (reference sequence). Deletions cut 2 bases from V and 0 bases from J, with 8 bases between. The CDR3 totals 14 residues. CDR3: CASSFFGVNTEAFF. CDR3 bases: TGTGCCAGCAGCTTCTTCGGGGTGAACACTGAAGCTTTCTTT.

CDR3 region: CSVYTGELFF. CDR3 nucleotides: TGCAGTGTTTACACCGGGGAGCTGTTTTTT. The rearrangement joins TRBV20-1 to TRBJ2-2; D is undetermined. Trimming stripped 7 bases from V and 3 bases from J, with 3 bases between. The CDR3 has 10 residues. CDR1 and CDR2 from the germline V gene are DFQATT and SNEGSKA (reference sequence).

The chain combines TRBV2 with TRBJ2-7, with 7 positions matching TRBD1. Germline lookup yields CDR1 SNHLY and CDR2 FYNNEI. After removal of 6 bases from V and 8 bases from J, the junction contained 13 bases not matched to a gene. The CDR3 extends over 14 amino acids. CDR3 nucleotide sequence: TGTGCCAGCAGCCCAATTAGACAGGGAACGAAGCAGTACTTC. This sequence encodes CASSPIRQGTKQYF.

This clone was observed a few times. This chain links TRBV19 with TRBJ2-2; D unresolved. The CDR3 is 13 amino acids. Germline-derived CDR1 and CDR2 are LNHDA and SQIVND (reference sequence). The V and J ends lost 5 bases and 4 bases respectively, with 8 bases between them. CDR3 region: CASSWPSTGELFF. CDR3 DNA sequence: TGTGCCAGTAGTTGGCCCTCCACCGGGGAGCTGTTTTTT.

CDR3 DNA: TGTGCCAGCAGCTTAGATGGTGGGTACAATGAGCAGTTCTTC. Translation gives CASSLDGGYNEQFF. This sequence joins TRBV11-3 and TRBJ2-1; no firm D call. From germline, CDR1 is SGHNT and CDR2 YENEEA. The CDR3 length is 14 residues. V was clipped by 0 bases and J by 4 bases, with 7 bases between them.

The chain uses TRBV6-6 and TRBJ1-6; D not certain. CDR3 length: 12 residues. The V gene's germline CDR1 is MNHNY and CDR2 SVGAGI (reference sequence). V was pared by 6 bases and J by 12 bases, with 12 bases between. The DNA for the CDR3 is TGTGCCAGCAGCCGACGACAAGAACCCCTCCACTTT. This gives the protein CASSRRQEPLHF.

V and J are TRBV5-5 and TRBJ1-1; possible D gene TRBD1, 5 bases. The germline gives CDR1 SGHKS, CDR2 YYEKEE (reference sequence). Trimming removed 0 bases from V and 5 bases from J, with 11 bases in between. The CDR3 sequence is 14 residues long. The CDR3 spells CASSLDDSLTEAFF. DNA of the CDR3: TGTGCCAGCAGCTTGGATGACAGCTTGACTGAAGCTTTCTTT.

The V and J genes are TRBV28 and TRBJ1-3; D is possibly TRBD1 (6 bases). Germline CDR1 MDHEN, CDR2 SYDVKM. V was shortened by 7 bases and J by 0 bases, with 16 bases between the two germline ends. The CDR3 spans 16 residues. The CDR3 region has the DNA TGTGCCAGCACCCCCGGGGGCCCCGTCTCTGGAAACACCATATATTTT. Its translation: CASTPGGPVSGNTIYF.

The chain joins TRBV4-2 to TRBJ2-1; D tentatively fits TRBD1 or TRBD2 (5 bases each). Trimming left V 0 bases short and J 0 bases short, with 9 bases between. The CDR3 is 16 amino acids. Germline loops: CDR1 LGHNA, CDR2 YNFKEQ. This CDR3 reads CASSQDMGTSYNEQFF. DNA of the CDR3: TGTGCCAGCAGCCAAGATATGGGGACCTCCTACAATGAGCAGTTCTTC.